The rows below give T cell receptor beta chains drawn from one sample of a study of graft-versus-host responses after intestinal transplantation. The table came from immunoSEQ multiplex PCR; TCRdb's copy has only in-frame clones and leaves some out. This table holds approximately 90,000 clones, about nine tenths found once. No antigen has been identified for these receptors. Sequenced here: unstimulated CD4+ T cells sorted from spleen or lymph node cells, sampled before transplant. Every receptor here comes from a human donor who was the organ donor for an intestinal transplant. Both conserved end residues are part of each CDR3. A D gene is named only where the DNA matches it firmly. Size values are once, few and many counts, or a class for expanded clones, and some rows have none.

size | J | D | V | length | DNA | CDR3
- | TRBJ2-7 | - | TRBV15 | 13 | TGTGCCACCAGCAGTCGAGCAACCTACGAGCAGTACTTC | CATSSRATYEQYF
once | TRBJ2-3 | TRBD2 | TRBV6-5 | 12 | TGTGCCAGCAGTGGGGGGGGAGATACGCAGTATTTT | CASSGGGDTQYF
- | TRBJ2-5 | TRBD2 | TRBV28 | 17 | TGTGCCAGCAGTTTCTCCCTAGCGGGAGGGTTGCAAGAGACCCAGTACTTC | CASSFSLAGGLQETQYF
- | TRBJ1-3 | - | TRBV7-2 | 15 | TGTGCCAGCAGTCCACGAGGTTTCTCTGGAAACACCATATATTTT | CASSPRGFSGNTIYF
- | TRBJ1-3 | TRBD1 | TRBV4-1 | 17 | TGCGCCAGCAGCCACGATGGACAGGGGGCTTTTGGAAACACCATATATTTT | CASSHDGQGAFGNTIYF
- | TRBJ1-1 | - | TRBV5-1 | 14 | TGCGCCAGCACTGCGACTCCTATGAACACTGAAGCTTTCTTT | CASTATPMNTEAFF
- | TRBJ2-3 | TRBD2 | TRBV14 | 15 | TGTGCCAGCAGCCGCGGACTAGCGGGGGGGCCCAAGCAGTATTTT | CASSRGLAGGPKQYF
- | TRBJ1-2 | - | TRBV7-8 | 15 | TGTGCCAGCAGCTCGCGCCCTCGGCCCCCCGGGGGCTACACCTTC | CASSSRPRPPGGYTF
- | TRBJ2-7 | TRBD1 | TRBV19 | 14 | TGTGCCAGTAGTATCCCTCCCGGGACCCCCAGGGGGCACTTC | CASSIPPGTPRGHF
- | TRBJ1-3 | - | TRBV5-1 | 15 | TGCGCCAGCAGCTTGGACAAAAGCTCTGGAAACACCATATATTTT | CASSLDKSSGNTIYF
- | TRBJ2-1 | - | TRBV27 | 15 | TGTGCCAGCAGTTTTGTCGCAGGGGCGTACAATGAGCAGTTCTTC | CASSFVAGAYNEQFF
- | TRBJ1-4 | - | TRBV7-6 | 15 | TGTGCCAGCAGCTCCTCGGGGGGGACTAATGAAAAACTGTTTTTT | CASSSSGGTNEKLFF
- | TRBJ2-5 | TRBD2 | TRBV5-4 | 14 | TGTGCCAGCAGCGATACACTAGCGTCGGAGACCCAGTACTTC | CASSDTLASETQYF
- | TRBJ2-1 | TRBD2 | TRBV4-3 | 15 | TGCGCCAGCAGCCAAGTCACGCAGCGGGAGGGAGAGCAGTTCTTC | CASSQVTQREGEQFF
- | TRBJ2-7 | TRBD1 | TRBV6-5 | 14 | TGTGCCAGCAGTCTTAGGGGACAGGGGGACGGTCAGTACTTC | CASSLRGQGDGQYF
- | TRBJ2-5 | - | TRBV15 | 14 | TGTGCCACCAGCAGAGATCGGGGTACGGAGACCCAGTACTTC | CATSRDRGTETQYF
- | TRBJ2-5 | - | TRBV11-2 | 14 | TGTGCCAGCAGCTTATCAGGGCAGCAAGAGACCCAGTACTTC | CASSLSGQQETQYF
once | TRBJ2-2 | TRBD2 | TRBV5-5 | 17 | TGTGCCAGCAGCTTGGTGCCAGCGGGGGGCCTCACCGGGGAGCTGTTTTTT | CASSLVPAGGLTGELFF
- | TRBJ1-5 | - | TRBV7-3 | 13 | TGTGCCAGCAGCTCCGGGGGGGGACAGCCCCAGCATTTT | CASSSGGGQPQHF
- | TRBJ2-3 | - | TRBV19 | 14 | TGTGCCAGTAGTATGCGGCTGATCACAGATACGCAGTATTTT | CASSMRLITDTQYF
- | TRBJ1-2 | TRBD1 | TRBV27 | 14 | TGTGCCAGCAGTTTACAGGGGGCTAACTATGGCTACACCTTC | CASSLQGANYGYTF
- | TRBJ1-5 | - | TRBV2 | 14 | TGTGCCAGCAGTGAATTGTTGCGCGATCAGCCCCAGCATTTT | CASSELLRDQPQHF
- | TRBJ2-7 | TRBD1 | TRBV7-9 | 12 | TGTGCCGGAGGGACAGGGGCCTACGAGCAGTACTTC | CAGGTGAYEQYF